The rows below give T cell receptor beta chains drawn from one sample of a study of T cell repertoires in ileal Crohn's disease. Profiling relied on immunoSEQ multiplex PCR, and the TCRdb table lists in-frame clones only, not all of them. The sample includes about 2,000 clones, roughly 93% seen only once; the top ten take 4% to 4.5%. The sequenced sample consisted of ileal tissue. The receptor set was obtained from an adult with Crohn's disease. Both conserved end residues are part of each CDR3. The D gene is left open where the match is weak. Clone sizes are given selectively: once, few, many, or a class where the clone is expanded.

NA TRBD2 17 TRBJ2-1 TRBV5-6 TGTGCCAGCAGCTTGGTAACTAGCGGGACGGGTTACAATGAGCAGTTCTTC CASSLVTSGTGYNEQFF
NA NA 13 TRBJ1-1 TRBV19 TGTGCCAGTAGTCCTCCGGGGACCGAGGGAGCTTTCTTT CASSPPGTEGAFF
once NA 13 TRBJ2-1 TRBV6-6 TGTGCCAGCAGTTACTCGAATAGCTATGAGCAGTTCTTC CASSYSNSYEQFF
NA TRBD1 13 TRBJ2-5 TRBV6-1 TGTGCCAGCAGTGCTTACAGGGGTGAGACCCAGTACTTC CASSAYRGETQYF
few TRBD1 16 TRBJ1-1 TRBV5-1 TGCGCCAGCAGCTCACACACCGGGACAGGGAACACTGAAGCTTTCTTT CASSSHTGTGNTEAFF
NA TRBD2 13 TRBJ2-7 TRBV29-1 TGCAGCGTAAGGACTAGCGGGGGTTACGAGCAGTACTTC CSVRTSGGYEQYF
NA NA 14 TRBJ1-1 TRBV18 TGTGCCAGCTCACCTTCCTGGGCCAAAACTGAAGCTTTCTTT CASSPSWAKTEAFF
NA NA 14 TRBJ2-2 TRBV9 TGTGCCAGCAGCGTAGAGAGGGGGACCGGGGAGCTGTTTTTT CASSVERGTGELFF
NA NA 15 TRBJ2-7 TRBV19 TGTGCCAGTAGTACAGACCGGACACGTACCTACGAGCAGTACTTC CASSTDRTRTYEQYF
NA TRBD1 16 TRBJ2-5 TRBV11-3 TGTGCCAGCAGCTTAGGGGGGACAGGCAGCCAAGAGACCCAGTACTTC CASSLGGTGSQETQYF
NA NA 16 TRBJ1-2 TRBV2 TGTGCCAGCAGTGAACCCCGGGACGGACCCCCAAGGGGCTACACCTTC CASSEPRDGPPRGYTF
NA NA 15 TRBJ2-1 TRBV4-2 TGTGCCAGCAGCCAAGAAAACACAGGGCGAGATGAGCAGTTCTTC CASSQENTGRDEQFF
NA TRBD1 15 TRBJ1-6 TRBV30 TGTGCCTTAAATTACCGGGGACAGTATAATTCACCCCTCCACTTT CALNYRGQYNSPLHF
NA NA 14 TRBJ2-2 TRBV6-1 TGTGCCAGCAGTCCGGGACAACACACCGGGGAGCTGTTTTTT CASSPGQHTGELFF